This T cell receptor (beta chain) emerged from a study of blood T cell repertoires in COVID-19. The method was immunoSEQ multiplex PCR; TCRdb's version includes in-frame clones alone and lacks a portion of them. The table has around 190,000 clones, roughly four fifths seen once; the top ten hold about 9%. Recovered participants had two consecutive negative NP/OP PCR tests, healthcare professional clearance, or symptom resolution. This CDR3 comprises 12 residues. V was shortened by 1 base and J by 9 bases, with 7 bases between the two germline ends. Germline V gene sequence: CDR1 SGHAT, CDR2 FQNNGV. The clonotype comes from a middle-aged man who had recovered from COVID-19. The chain links TRBV11-2 to TRBJ2-1; D might be TRBD1 (5 bases). The sequenced sample was PBMCs or T cells enriched from blood (not recorded which). DNA of the CDR3: TGTGCCAGCAGCTTAGCAGGGCGTGAGCAGTTCTTC. As protein: CASSLAGREQFF.